Below, 29 T cell receptor beta chains from the same sample are listed, as sequenced in a study of CD8 T cells in Susac syndrome. With random hexamers, reverse transcription was performed on roughly 0.45 to 1 ug of RNA. From the immunoSEQ multiplex PCR reads, TCRdb called clonotypes with MiXCR, one entry per CDR3 protein. The sample carries under 200,000 distinct CDR3 sequences, about 96% recorded once. The sequenced sample was CD4+ T cells from PBMCs. Source of these receptors: a human donor with Susac syndrome.

The chain joins TRBV15 to TRBJ1-1, with 10 positions matching TRBD1. After removal of 4 bases from V and 5 bases from J, the junction contained 16 bases not matched to a gene. The CDR3 length is 18 residues. Germline assignment: CDR1 LNHNV and CDR2 YYDKDF (reference sequence). CDR3 bases: TGTGCCACCAGCAAACCGGGACAGGGGATGGGCCTAAGAACTGAAGCTTTCTTT. It translates to CATSKPGQGMGLRTEAFF.

V is TRBV5-4 and J is TRBJ2-7; TRBD1 might be the D (6 bases). Germline CDR1 reads SGHNT; CDR2 reads YYREEE (reference sequence). Trimming took off 3 bases at V and 0 bases at J, with 13 bases between the two ends. The CDR3 is 15 residues long. The CDR3 region is CASSSWTDHSYEQYF. In DNA, the CDR3 is TGTGCCAGCAGCTCCTGGACAGACCACTCCTACGAGCAGTACTTC. Variable domain in full (rest from reference TRBV5-4 and TRBJ2-7): ETGVTQSPTHLIKTRGQQVTLRCSSQSGHNTVSWYQQALGQGPQFIFQYYREEENGRGNFPPRFSGLQFPNYSSELNVNALELDDSALYLCASSSWTDHSYEQYFGPGTRLTVT.

The chain is built from TRBV30 and TRBJ1-5; D unclear. The CDR3 runs to 13 residues. V lost 0 bases, J lost 6 bases, and 9 bases lay in between. Germline V gives CDR1 GTSNPN, CDR2 SVGIG (reference sequence). The CDR3 DNA reads as TGTGCCTGGAGTGTAAGGGAAGGTCAGCCCCAGCATTTT. This sequence encodes CAWSVREGQPQHF.

V is TRBV2 and J is TRBJ2-5; 8 bases map to TRBD2. The CDR3 spans 13 residues. Trimming at V came to 3 bases and at J to 3 bases, leaving 0 bases not matched to a gene. Germline-derived CDR1 and CDR2 are SNHLY and FYNNEI. DNA for the CDR3: TGTGCCAGCAGTGACGGGGGGGAAGAGACCCAGTACTTC. Its translation is CASSDGGEETQYF.

The CDR3 sequence: CSAWRAVGSETQYF. The CDR3 DNA reads as TGCAGTGCTTGGCGGGCCGTAGGGTCCGAGACCCAGTACTTC. The chain uses TRBV20-1 and TRBJ2-5; perhaps TRBD2 as D (5 bases). The CDR3 runs 14 residues. V shed 5 bases and J shed 5 bases, with 18 bases lying between them. Germline V gene lookup returns CDR1 DFQATT and CDR2 SNEGSKA (reference sequence).

CDR3 nucleotide sequence: TGCAGCGTTGAAGGACAGGTCTCAGATACGCAGTATTTT. Its protein is CSVEGQVSDTQYF. The gene calls are TRBV29-1 and TRBJ2-3; TRBD1 might be the D (6 bases). The CDR3 consists of 13 residues. V was pared by 1 base and J by 4 bases, with 9 bases between. From germline, CDR1 is SQVTM and CDR2 ANQGSEA.

In this sample, this clonotype turned up once. V usage is TRBV19 and J usage is TRBJ2-5; 8 nucleotides line up with TRBD1. The V gene's germline CDR1 is LNHDA and CDR2 SQIVND (reference sequence). The V and J ends lost 7 bases and 1 base, in that order; junction bases with no gene match: 8. The CDR3 consists of 15 residues. The CDR3 sequence: CASTSGQGGQETQYF. The CDR3 nucleotides read TGTGCCAGTACCAGTGGACAGGGTGGCCAAGAGACCCAGTACTTC.

The chain combines TRBV9 with TRBJ2-6, with D unclear. V dropped 0 bases and J dropped 0 bases, with 7 bases sitting between them. Germline CDR1 SGDLS, CDR2 YYNGEE. The CDR3 extends over 16 amino acids. The chain's CDR3 is CASSVGQSSGANVLTF. The DNA of the CDR3 is TGTGCCAGCAGCGTAGGGCAGTCCTCTGGGGCCAACGTCCTGACTTTC.

V is TRBV6-4 and J is TRBJ2-1, with D maybe TRBD2 (6 bases). Germline CDR1 MRHNA, CDR2 SNTAGT. The CDR3 is 22 residues long. V was trimmed by 5 bases and J by 0 bases, leaving 32 bases between them. CDR3 bases: TGTGCCAGCAGTCGACCGGGAGCTGGGTTGAGAACCTCCAGTGTCTCCTACAATGAGCAGTTCTTC. Translation gives CASSRPGAGLRTSSVSYNEQFF.

The chain has TRBV20-1 and TRBJ1-5, with TRBD1 as a possible D gene (5 bases). Germline lookup yields CDR1 DFQATT and CDR2 SNEGSKA (reference sequence). Trimming removed 6 bases at V and 2 bases at J, with 20 bases between. The CDR3 sequence is 16 residues long. CDR3 nucleotide sequence: TGCAGTGCGACGCTCGGGGCTCGGGGTGGCAATCAGCCCCAGCATTTT. Its translation is CSATLGARGGNQPQHF.

The chain recombines TRBV20-1 with TRBJ1-1; D unclear. Germline loops: CDR1 DFQATT, CDR2 SNEGSKA (reference sequence). The V and J ends lost 7 bases and 0 bases respectively, with 9 bases between them. This CDR3 is built from 12 residues. This CDR3 reads CSGDQVNTEAFF. CDR3 DNA sequence: TGCAGTGGCGACCAGGTGAACACTGAAGCTTTCTTT.

The chain carries TRBV3-1 and TRBJ2-7; 11 bases map to TRBD2. The CDR3 has 15 amino acids. The J segment lost 2 bases and the V segment lost 0 bases, leaving 0 bases of the junction unmatched. CDR1 is LGHDT and CDR2 is YNNKEL in the germline V gene (reference sequence). Here the CDR3 DNA reads TGTGCCAGCAGCCAAGAACTAGCGGGAGCCTACGAGCAGTACTTC. Protein sequence: CASSQELAGAYEQYF.

The V and J genes are TRBV20-1 and TRBJ2-1, with 7 nucleotides matching TRBD2. The CDR3 loop spans 13 amino acids. CDR1 is DFQATT, CDR2 SNEGSKA, per germline (reference sequence). After removal of 6 bases from V and 7 bases from J, the junction contained 9 bases not matched to a gene. The CDR3 coding sequence is TGCAGTGCAAATGGACTAGGGGTAAATGAGCAGTTCTTC. Its translation: CSANGLGVNEQFF.

This chain joins TRBV30 and TRBJ2-6; 7 nucleotides line up with TRBD1. The germline V gene encodes CDR1 GTSNPN and CDR2 SVGIG (reference sequence). The CDR3 runs 16 residues. Trimming at V came to 6 bases and at J to 2 bases, leaving 10 bases not matched to a gene. The CDR3 DNA sequence: TGTGCCTGTTCCGGGACAGTAAGGACTGGGGCCAACGTCCTGACTTTC. This translates into CACSGTVRTGANVLTF.

The J gene is TRBJ1-2, the V gene TRBV20-1, with D perhaps TRBD1 (5 bases). The ends were cut back, 5 bases at V and 7 bases at J, with 11 bases in the middle. Germline loops: CDR1 DFQATT, CDR2 SNEGSKA (reference sequence). CDR3 length equals 11 residues. CDR3 DNA sequence: TGCAGTGCTTACGCAGGGTCTGGCTACACCTTC. This encodes CSAYAGSGYTF.

CDR3 bases: TGCGCCAGCAGCCCCTCTAGCGGGGGGCACTACAATGAGCAGTTCTTC. It codes for CASSPSSGGHYNEQFF. V gene TRBV5-1 combines with J gene TRBJ2-1, with TRBD2 matching over 11 bases. V dropped 4 bases and J dropped 3; count of bases not matched to a gene: 6. CDR3 length: 16 amino acids. The germline V gene encodes CDR1 SGHRS and CDR2 YFSETQ.

The chain links TRBV12-3 or TRBV12-4 to TRBJ1-3, with D perhaps TRBD1 (5 bases). CDR3 length equals 15 residues. Trimming stripped 6 bases from V and 0 bases from J, with 12 bases between. The CDR3, as DNA: TGTGCCAGCAGGGCGACAGACGTCTCTGGAAACACCATATATTTT. This sequence encodes CASRATDVSGNTIYF.

The rearrangement links TRBV4-3 to TRBJ2-5, with 8 bases that match TRBD1. From germline, CDR1 is LGHNA and CDR2 YSLEER. The V and J ends lost 0 bases and 4 bases, in that order; junction bases with no gene match: 13. This CDR3 contains 18 residues. The CDR3 bases are TGCGCCAGCAGCCAAGATCCTCCGGGACAGGTATTCCCAGAGACCCAGTACTTC. Amino acid sequence: CASSQDPPGQVFPETQYF.

The genes are TRBV5-8 and TRBJ2-1, with D maybe TRBD1 (5 bases). This CDR3 spans 15 amino acids. The germline V gene encodes CDR1 SGHTS and CDR2 YDEGEE. Deletions cut 4 bases from V and 4 bases from J, with 15 bases between. The CDR3 loop is CASSRVGPSYNEQFF. The CDR3 DNA follows: TGTGCCAGCAGCCGGGTGGGGCCGTCGTACAATGAGCAGTTCTTC.

The chain has TRBV18 and TRBJ2-7, with D perhaps matching TRBD2 (5 bases). Trimming removed 4 bases from V and 2 bases from J, with 15 bases in between. Per germline, CDR1 KGHSH and CDR2 LQKENI. The CDR3 extends over 15 amino acids. The CDR3 loop is CASSLGPTEAYEQYF. The CDR3 DNA follows: TGTGCCAGCTCACTCGGGCCTACGGAGGCCTACGAGCAGTACTTC.

This chain connects TRBV5-4 to TRBJ1-2; D is undetermined. Per the germline V gene, CDR1 is SGHNT and CDR2 is YYREEE (reference sequence). V lost 1 base to trimming and J lost 8 bases, with 18 bases between them. CDR3 length: 15 amino acids. The CDR3 spells CASSLLQSQYQGYTF. CDR3 in DNA: TGTGCCAGCAGCTTGCTGCAATCACAGTACCAGGGCTACACCTTC. The full variable domain, with the rest looked up from reference TRBV5-4 and TRBJ1-2, is ETGVTQSPTHLIKTRGQQVTLRCSSQSGHNTVSWYQQALGQGPQFIFQYYREEENGRGNFPPRFSGLQFPNYSSELNVNALELDDSALYLCASSLLQSQYQGYTFGSGTRLTVV.

This clonotype was seen once. V and J are TRBV20-1 and TRBJ1-4, with TRBD1 as a possible D gene (5 bases). CDR1 and CDR2 (germline): DFQATT, SNEGSKA (reference sequence). The V end lost 4 bases, the J end lost 0 bases, and 12 bases lay between the germline ends. The CDR3 runs 15 residues. The CDR3 loop is CSATIDSATNEKLFF. For the CDR3, the DNA is TGCAGTGCTACCATAGACAGCGCAACTAATGAAAAACTGTTTTTT.

This chain links TRBV12-3 or TRBV12-4 with TRBJ2-7, with D possibly being TRBD1 or TRBD2 (7 bases each). V was shortened by 3 bases and J by 7 bases, with 16 bases between the two germline ends. This CDR3 comprises 14 residues. In DNA, the CDR3 is TGTGCCAGCAGTTTGGGCGGGACAGCGGGGGAGCAGTACTTC. Translated, it gives CASSLGGTAGEQYF.

The gene calls are TRBV5-1 and TRBJ1-2, with D unresolved. The CDR3 covers 14 residues. Germline-derived CDR1 and CDR2 are SGHRS and YFSETQ. V shed 0 bases and J shed 5 bases, with 11 bases lying between them. Here the CDR3 reads CASSLGMAEYGYTF. As DNA, the CDR3 is TGCGCCAGCAGCTTGGGTATGGCAGAGTATGGCTACACCTTC.

This clonotype appeared once. The chain uses TRBV20-1 and TRBJ2-3, with TRBD2 identical over 13 bases. Germline V gene data show CDR1 as DFQATT and CDR2 as SNEGSKA (reference sequence). The CDR3 has 14 amino acids. The V and J ends lost 6 bases and 3 bases, in that order; junction bases with no gene match: 3. CDR3 protein: CSARTSGGTDTQYF. The CDR3 region has the DNA TGCAGTGCGCGGACTAGCGGGGGAACAGATACGCAGTATTTT.

The chain employs TRBV5-1 and TRBJ2-3; 9 nucleotides agree with TRBD1. V shed 7 bases, J shed 5 bases, and the junction held 8 bases outside the gene matches. CDR1 is SGHRS and CDR2 is YFSETQ in the germline V gene. CDR3 length: 14 residues. The CDR3 nucleotides read TGCGCCAGCTCGGGACAGGGAGGAATAGATACGCAGTATTTT. Residues: CASSGQGGIDTQYF.

The V and J genes are TRBV7-2 and TRBJ2-5, with D perhaps matching TRBD1 or TRBD2 (6 bases each). The germline gives CDR1 SGHTA, CDR2 FQGNSA. The CDR3 has 16 amino acids. V gave up 0 bases and J gave up 5 bases, with 16 bases separating them. CDR3 DNA: TGTGCCAGCAGCTTAGCGGCAGGGGCAGGAGGGGAGACCCAGTACTTC. It specifies CASSLAAGAGGETQYF.

The chain uses TRBV4-1 and TRBJ2-1; possibly TRBD1 for D (6 bases). The CDR3 length is 15 residues. V lost 0 bases and J lost 9, with 15 bases in between. Germline CDR1 reads MGHRA; CDR2 reads YSYEKL. The CDR3 protein is CASSQERDRWREQFF. CDR3 nucleotides: TGCGCCAGCAGCCAAGAACGAGACAGGTGGCGTGAGCAGTTCTTC.

The chain has TRBV5-4 and TRBJ2-2; D possibly corresponds to TRBD2 (7 bases). Per germline, CDR1 SGHNT and CDR2 YYREEE (reference sequence). The CDR3 spans 14 residues. Trimming took off 3 bases at V and 5 bases at J, with 11 bases between the two ends. The CDR3 loop reads CASSWGGGTGELFF. The CDR3 bases are TGTGCCAGCAGCTGGGGAGGGGGAACCGGGGAGCTGTTTTTT.